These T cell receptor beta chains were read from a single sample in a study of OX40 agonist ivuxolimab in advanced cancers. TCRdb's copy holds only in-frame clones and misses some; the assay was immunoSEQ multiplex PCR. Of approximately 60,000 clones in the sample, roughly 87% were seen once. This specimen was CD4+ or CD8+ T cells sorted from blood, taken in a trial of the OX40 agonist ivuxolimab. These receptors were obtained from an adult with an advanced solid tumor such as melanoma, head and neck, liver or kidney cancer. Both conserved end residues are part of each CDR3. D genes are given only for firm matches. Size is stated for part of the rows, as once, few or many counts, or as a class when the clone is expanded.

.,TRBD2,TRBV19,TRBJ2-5,TGTGCCAGTAGTTTGAGTACTAGCGGGTATGAAAAGACCCAGTACTTC,CASSLSTSGYEKTQYF
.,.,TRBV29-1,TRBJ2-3,TGCAGCGTGAGGTCGGGAGATACGCAGTATTTT,CSVRSGDTQYF
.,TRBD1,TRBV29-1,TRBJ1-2,TGCAGCGCTAGGACAGGGGGCGATGGCTACACCTTC,CSARTGGDGYTF
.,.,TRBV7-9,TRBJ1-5,TGTGCCAGCAGCGGGGGGGACAATCAGCCCCAGCATTTT,CASSGGDNQPQHF
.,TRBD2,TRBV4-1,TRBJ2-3,TGCGCCAGCAGCCCGTCCGGCGGGGGGGCAGGGACAGATACGCAGTATTTT,CASSPSGGGAGTDTQYF
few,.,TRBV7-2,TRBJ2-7,TGTGCCAGCAGCTTTCGGACACCTGCCTACGAGCAGTACTTC,CASSFRTPAYEQYF
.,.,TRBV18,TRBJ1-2,TGTGCCAGCTCACCATTGGCAGTCAACCCTCAAATCTATGGCTACACCTTC,CASSPLAVNPQIYGYTF
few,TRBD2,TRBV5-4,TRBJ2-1,TGTGCCAGCAGCTTGGGCGGGGGGGCGAGTTCCTACAATGAGCAGTTCTTC,CASSLGGGASSYNEQFF
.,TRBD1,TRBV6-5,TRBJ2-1,TGTGCCAGCAGTCCCAGGGGGCAGAATGAGCAGTTCTTC,CASSPRGQNEQFF
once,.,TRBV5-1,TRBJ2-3,TGCGCCAGCAGCTTGGATGGGGTTGATACGCAGTATTTT,CASSLDGVDTQYF
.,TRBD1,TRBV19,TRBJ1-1,TGTGCCAGTAGTATAGGAGGGGGCCGGACTGAAGCTTTCTTT,CASSIGGGRTEAFF